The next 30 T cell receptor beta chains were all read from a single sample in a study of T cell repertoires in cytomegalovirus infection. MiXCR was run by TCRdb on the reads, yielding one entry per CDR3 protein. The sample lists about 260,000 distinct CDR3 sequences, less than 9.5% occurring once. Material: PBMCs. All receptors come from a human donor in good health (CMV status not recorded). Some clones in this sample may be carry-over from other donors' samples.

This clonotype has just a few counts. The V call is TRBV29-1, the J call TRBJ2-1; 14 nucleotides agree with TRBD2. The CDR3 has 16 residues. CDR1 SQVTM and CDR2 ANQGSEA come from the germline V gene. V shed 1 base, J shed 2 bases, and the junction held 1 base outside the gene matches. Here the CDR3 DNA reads TGCAGCGTTGAAGGACTAGCGGGAGGGGCCTACAATGAGCAGTTCTTC. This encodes CSVEGLAGGAYNEQFF.

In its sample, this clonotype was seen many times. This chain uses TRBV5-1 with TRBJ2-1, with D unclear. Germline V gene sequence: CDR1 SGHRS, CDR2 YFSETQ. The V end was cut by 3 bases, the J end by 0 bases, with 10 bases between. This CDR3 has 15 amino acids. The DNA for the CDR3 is TGCGCCAGCAGCTCTCCCCCGGACTCCTACAATGAGCAGTTCTTC. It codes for CASSSPPDSYNEQFF.

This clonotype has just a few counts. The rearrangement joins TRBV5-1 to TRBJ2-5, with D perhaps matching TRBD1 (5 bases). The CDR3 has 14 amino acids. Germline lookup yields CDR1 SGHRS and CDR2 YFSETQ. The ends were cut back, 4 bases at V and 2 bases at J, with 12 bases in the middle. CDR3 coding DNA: TGCGCCAGCAGCCAGGGAAGGCTACAAGAGACCCAGTACTTC. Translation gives CASSQGRLQETQYF.

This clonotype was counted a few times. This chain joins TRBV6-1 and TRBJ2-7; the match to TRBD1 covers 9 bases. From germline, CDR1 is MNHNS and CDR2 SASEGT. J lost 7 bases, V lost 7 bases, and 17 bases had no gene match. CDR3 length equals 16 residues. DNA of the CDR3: TGTGCCAGCAAGAAACAGATAGGACAGGGGTTCAGGGAGCAGTACTTC. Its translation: CASKKQIGQGFREQYF.

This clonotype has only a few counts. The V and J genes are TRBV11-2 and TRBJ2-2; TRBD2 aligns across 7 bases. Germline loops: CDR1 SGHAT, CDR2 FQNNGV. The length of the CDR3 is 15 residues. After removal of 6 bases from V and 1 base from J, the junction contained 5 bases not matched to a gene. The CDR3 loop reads CASRPWGGNTGELFF. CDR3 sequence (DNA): TGTGCCAGCAGGCCCTGGGGGGGGAACACCGGGGAGCTGTTTTTT.

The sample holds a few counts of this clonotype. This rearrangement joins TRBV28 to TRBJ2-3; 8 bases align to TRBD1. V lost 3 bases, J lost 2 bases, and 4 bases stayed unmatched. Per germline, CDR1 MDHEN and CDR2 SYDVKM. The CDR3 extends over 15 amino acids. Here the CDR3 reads CASSFGQGNTDTQYF. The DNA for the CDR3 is TGTGCCAGCAGTTTCGGACAGGGAAACACAGATACGCAGTATTTT.

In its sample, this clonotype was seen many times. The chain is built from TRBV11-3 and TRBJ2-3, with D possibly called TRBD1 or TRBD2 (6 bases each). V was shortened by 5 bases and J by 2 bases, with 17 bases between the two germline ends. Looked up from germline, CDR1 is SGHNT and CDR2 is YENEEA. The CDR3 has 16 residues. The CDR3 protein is CASSGGAGSHTDTQYF. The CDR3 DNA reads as TGTGCCAGCAGCGGGGGCGCGGGATCCCACACAGATACGCAGTATTTT.

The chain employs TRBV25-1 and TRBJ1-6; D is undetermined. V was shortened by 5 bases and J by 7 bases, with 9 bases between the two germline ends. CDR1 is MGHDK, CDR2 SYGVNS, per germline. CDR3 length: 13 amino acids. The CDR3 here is CASSRQANSPLHF. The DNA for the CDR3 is TGTGCCAGCAGTCGACAAGCGAATTCACCCCTCCACTTT.

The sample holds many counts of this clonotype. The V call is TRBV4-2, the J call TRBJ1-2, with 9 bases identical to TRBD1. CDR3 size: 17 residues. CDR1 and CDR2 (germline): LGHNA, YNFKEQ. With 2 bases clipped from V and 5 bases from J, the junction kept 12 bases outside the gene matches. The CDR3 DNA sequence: TGTGCCAGCAGCCAAAATGCCGGGACAGGGCTTAGGTATGGCTACACCTTC. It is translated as CASSQNAGTGLRYGYTF.

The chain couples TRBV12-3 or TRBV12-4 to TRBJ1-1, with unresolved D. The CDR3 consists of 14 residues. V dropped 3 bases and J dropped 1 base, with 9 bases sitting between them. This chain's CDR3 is CASSFFGWNTEAFF. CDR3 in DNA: TGTGCCAGCAGTTTCTTTGGGTGGAACACTGAAGCTTTCTTT.

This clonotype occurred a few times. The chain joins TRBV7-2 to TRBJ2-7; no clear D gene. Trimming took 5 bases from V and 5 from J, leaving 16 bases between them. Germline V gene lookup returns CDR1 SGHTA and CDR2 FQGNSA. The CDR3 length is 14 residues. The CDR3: CASSPAPMGDEQYF. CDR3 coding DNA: TGTGCCAGCAGCCCCGCTCCCATGGGCGACGAGCAGTACTTC.

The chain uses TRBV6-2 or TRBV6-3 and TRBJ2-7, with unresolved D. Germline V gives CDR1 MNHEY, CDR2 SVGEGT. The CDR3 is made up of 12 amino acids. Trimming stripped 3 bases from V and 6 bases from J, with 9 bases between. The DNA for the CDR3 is TGTGCCAGCAGTTATAGAACATTCGAGCAGTACTTC. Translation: CASSYRTFEQYF.

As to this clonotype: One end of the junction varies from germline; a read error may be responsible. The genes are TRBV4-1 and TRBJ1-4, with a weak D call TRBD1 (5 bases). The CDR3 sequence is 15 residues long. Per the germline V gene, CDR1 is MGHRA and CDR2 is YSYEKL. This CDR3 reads CAGSQGVTTNEKLFF. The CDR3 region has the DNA TGCGCCGGCAGCCAAGGGGTTACAACTAATGAAAAACTGTTTTTT.

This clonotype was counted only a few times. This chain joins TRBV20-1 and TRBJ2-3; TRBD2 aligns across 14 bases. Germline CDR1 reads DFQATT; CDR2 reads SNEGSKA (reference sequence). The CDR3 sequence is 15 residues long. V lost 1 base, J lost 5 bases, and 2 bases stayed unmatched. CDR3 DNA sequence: TGCAGTGCTAGAGCCGGGACTAGCGGGGGAGATACGCAGTATTTT. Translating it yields CSARAGTSGGDTQYF.

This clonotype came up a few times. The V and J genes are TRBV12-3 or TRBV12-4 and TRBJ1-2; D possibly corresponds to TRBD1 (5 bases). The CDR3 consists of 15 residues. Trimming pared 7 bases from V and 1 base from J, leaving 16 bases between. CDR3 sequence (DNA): TGTGCCAGCACCCTTAGGGGAAGGAGTAACTATGGCTACACCTTC. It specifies CASTLRGRSNYGYTF.

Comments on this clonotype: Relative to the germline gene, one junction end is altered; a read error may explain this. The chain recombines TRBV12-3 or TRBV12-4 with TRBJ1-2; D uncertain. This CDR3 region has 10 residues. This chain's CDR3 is CASSLESLLF. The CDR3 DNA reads TGTGCCAGCAGTTTGGAAAGCCTCCTCTTC.

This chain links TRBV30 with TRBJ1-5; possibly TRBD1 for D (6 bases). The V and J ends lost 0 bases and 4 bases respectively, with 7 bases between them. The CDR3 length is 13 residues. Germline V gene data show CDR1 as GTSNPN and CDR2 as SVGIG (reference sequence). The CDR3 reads CAWSVQGNQPQHF. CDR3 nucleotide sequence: TGTGCCTGGAGTGTACAGGGAAATCAGCCCCAGCATTTT.

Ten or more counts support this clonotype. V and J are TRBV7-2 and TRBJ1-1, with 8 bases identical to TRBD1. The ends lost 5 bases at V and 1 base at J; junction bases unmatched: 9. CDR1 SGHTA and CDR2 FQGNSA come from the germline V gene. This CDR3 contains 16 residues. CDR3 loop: CASSTAGGWGNTEAFF. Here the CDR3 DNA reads TGTGCCAGCAGCACCGCAGGGGGCTGGGGGAACACTGAAGCTTTCTTT.

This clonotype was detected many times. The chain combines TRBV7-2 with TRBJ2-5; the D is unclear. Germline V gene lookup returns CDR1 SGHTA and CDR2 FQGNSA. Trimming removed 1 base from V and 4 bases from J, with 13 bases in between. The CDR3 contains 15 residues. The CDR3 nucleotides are TGTGCCAGCAGCTTAGAAGCCTACCCAGGAGAGACCCAGTACTTC. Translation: CASSLEAYPGETQYF.

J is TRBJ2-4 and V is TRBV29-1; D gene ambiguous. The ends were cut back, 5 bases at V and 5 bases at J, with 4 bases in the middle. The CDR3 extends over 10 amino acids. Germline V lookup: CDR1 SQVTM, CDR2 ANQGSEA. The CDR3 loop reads CSVQENIQYF. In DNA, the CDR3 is TGCAGCGTTCAGGAAAACATTCAGTACTTC.

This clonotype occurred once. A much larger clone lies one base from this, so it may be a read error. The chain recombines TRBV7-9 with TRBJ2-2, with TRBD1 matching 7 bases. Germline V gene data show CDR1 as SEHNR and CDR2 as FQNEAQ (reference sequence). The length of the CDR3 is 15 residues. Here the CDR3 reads CASSNPGTDTGELSF. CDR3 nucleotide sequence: TGTGCCAGCAGCAACCCCGGGACAGACACCGGGGAGCTGTCTTTT.

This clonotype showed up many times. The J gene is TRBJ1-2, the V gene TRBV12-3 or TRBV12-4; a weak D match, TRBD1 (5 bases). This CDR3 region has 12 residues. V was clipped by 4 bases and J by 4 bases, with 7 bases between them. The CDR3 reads CASSSGAYGYTF. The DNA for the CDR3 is TGTGCCAGCAGTTCCGGGGCCTATGGCTACACCTTC.

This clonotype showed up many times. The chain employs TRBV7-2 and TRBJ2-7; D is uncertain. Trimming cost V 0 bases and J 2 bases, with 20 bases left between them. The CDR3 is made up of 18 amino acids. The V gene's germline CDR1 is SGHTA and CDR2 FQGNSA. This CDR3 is CASSLAVSRGVVPYEQYF. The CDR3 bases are TGTGCCAGCAGCTTAGCGGTGAGTCGCGGCGTTGTCCCCTACGAGCAGTACTTC.

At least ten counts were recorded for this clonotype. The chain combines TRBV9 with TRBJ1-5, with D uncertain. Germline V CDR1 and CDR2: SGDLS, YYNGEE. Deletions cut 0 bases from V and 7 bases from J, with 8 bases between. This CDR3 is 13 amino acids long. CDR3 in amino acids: CASSVVQLQPQHF. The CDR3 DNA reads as TGTGCCAGCAGCGTAGTGCAGCTCCAGCCCCAGCATTTT.

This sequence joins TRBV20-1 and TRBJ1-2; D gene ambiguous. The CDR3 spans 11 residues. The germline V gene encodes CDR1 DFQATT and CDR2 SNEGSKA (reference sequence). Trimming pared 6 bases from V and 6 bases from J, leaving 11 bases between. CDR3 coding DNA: TGCAGTGCCACCGGGATCGATGGCTACACCTTC. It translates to CSATGIDGYTF.

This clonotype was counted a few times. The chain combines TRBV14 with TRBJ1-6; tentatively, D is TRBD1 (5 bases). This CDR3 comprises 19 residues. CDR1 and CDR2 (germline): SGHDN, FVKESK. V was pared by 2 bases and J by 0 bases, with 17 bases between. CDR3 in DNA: TGTGCCAGCAGCCAATATAGGGGCCGGATGAGCTCCTATAATTCACCCCTCCACTTT. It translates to CASSQYRGRMSSYNSPLHF.

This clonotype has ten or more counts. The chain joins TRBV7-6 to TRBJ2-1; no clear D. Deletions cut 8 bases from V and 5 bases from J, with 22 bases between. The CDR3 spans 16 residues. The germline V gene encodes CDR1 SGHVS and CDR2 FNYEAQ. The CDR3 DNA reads TGTGCCAGCGGACGGACGGAATCCTTAGTCAACAATGAGCAGTTCTTC. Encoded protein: CASGRTESLVNNEQFF. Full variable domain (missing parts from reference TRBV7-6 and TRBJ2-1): GAGVSQSPRYKVTKRGQDVALRCDPISGHVSLYWYRQALGQGPEFLTYFNYEAQQDKSGLPNDRFSAERPEGSISTLTIQRTEQRDSAMYRCASGRTESLVNNEQFFGPGTRLTVL.

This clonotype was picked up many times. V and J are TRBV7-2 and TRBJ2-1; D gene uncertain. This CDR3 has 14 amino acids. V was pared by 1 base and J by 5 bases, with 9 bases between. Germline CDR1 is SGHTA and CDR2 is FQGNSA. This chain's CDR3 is CASSLVGFNNEQFF. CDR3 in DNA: TGTGCCAGCAGCTTAGTAGGTTTTAACAATGAGCAGTTCTTC.

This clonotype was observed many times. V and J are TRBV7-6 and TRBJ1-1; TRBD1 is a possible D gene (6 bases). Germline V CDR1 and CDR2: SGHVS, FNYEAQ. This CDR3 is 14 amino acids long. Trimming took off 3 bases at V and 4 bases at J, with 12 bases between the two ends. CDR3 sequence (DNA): TGTGCCAGCAGCTTCCTTAGGGGGAGCACTGAAGCTTTCTTT. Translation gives CASSFLRGSTEAFF.

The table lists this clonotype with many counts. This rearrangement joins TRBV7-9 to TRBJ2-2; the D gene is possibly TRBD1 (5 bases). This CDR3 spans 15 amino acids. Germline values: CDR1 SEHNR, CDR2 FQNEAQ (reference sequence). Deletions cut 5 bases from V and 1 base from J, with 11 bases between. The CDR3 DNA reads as TGTGCCAGCAGCCCTGCAGGGCAGAACACCGGGGAGCTGTTTTTT. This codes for CASSPAGQNTGELFF.